A selection of T cell receptor beta chains follows, all from one sample in a study of T cells in Graves' hyperthyroidism and ophthalmopathy. From the multiplex PCR reads, TCRdb called clonotypes with MiXCR, one entry per CDR3 protein. The sample yields fewer than 450,000 distinct CDR3 sequences, about 18% seen once. The specimen sequenced was blood. These receptors were taken from a woman in her 30s with Graves' hyperthyroidism that later progressed to Graves' ophthalmopathy. The CDR3 runs from the conserved cysteine through the conserved F or W. D genes are given only for firm matches. Rows give clone size only sometimes, using once, few, many, or a class for an expanded clone.

D gene: TRBD2; J gene: TRBJ2-5; V gene: TRBV11-2; clone size: many; CDR3 length: 16; CDR3 protein: CASSLGGLAPQETQYF; CDR3 DNA: TGTGCCAGCAGCCTAGGAGGACTAGCGCCACAAGAGACCCAGTACTTC
D gene: TRBD1; J gene: TRBJ1-2; V gene: TRBV12-3/TRBV12-4; clone size: many; CDR3 length: 14; CDR3 protein: CASSTGGGVYGYTF; CDR3 DNA: TGTGCCAGCAGTACAGGGGGCGGGGTGTATGGCTACACCTTC
D gene: TRBD1; J gene: TRBJ1-1; V gene: TRBV28; clone size: -; CDR3 length: 14; CDR3 protein: CASRRDRGGTEAFF; CDR3 DNA: TGTGCCAGCAGGAGGGACAGGGGAGGGACTGAAGCTTTCTTT
D gene: TRBD2; J gene: TRBJ2-3; V gene: TRBV4-2; clone size: -; CDR3 length: 18; CDR3 protein: CASSQTRARLAGVDTQYF; CDR3 DNA: TGTGCCAGCAGCCAAACGAGGGCGCGACTAGCGGGAGTGGATACGCAGTATTTT
D gene: -; J gene: TRBJ1-1; V gene: TRBV12-3/TRBV12-4; clone size: many; CDR3 length: 15; CDR3 protein: CASSPRGSLNTEAFF; CDR3 DNA: TGTGCCAGCAGTCCCAGAGGGAGCTTGAACACTGAAGCTTTCTTT
D gene: TRBD1; J gene: TRBJ1-1; V gene: TRBV5-1; clone size: -; CDR3 length: 16; CDR3 protein: CASSQGQGVMNTEAFF; CDR3 DNA: TGCGCCAGCAGCCAAGGACAGGGAGTCATGAACACTGAAGCTTTCTTT
D gene: TRBD1; J gene: TRBJ2-3; V gene: TRBV20-1; clone size: many; CDR3 length: 16; CDR3 protein: CSAPNRQGANTDTQYF; CDR3 DNA: TGCAGTGCTCCGAACAGACAGGGGGCGAACACAGATACGCAGTATTTT
D gene: TRBD2; J gene: TRBJ2-5; V gene: TRBV12-3/TRBV12-4; clone size: many; CDR3 length: 17; CDR3 protein: CASSPWTSGGQGETQYF; CDR3 DNA: TGTGCCAGCAGTCCCTGGACTAGCGGGGGTCAAGGAGAGACCCAGTACTTC
D gene: -; J gene: TRBJ2-2; V gene: TRBV19; clone size: -; CDR3 length: 12; CDR3 protein: CASSMDTGELFF; CDR3 DNA: TGTGCCAGTAGTATGGACACCGGGGAGCTGTTTTTT
D gene: -; J gene: TRBJ1-1; V gene: TRBV7-6; clone size: few; CDR3 length: 13; CDR3 protein: CASSWDGVTEAFF; CDR3 DNA: TGTGCCAGCAGCTGGGACGGGGTTACTGAAGCTTTCTTT
D gene: TRBD2; J gene: TRBJ2-3; V gene: TRBV9; clone size: -; CDR3 length: 16; CDR3 protein: CASSVLNRGGVDTQYF; CDR3 DNA: TGTGCCAGCAGCGTCTTGAACCGGGGGGGCGTCGATACGCAGTATTTT
D gene: TRBD1; J gene: TRBJ1-4; V gene: TRBV10-2; clone size: -; CDR3 length: 14; CDR3 protein: CASSRDRGGEKLFF; CDR3 DNA: TGCGCCAGCAGTCGGGACAGGGGAGGTGAAAAACTGTTTTTT
D gene: -; J gene: TRBJ2-7; V gene: TRBV20-1; clone size: many; CDR3 length: 14; CDR3 protein: CSASLLESSYEQYF; CDR3 DNA: TGCAGTGCTTCATTATTAGAAAGCTCCTACGAGCAGTACTTC
D gene: -; J gene: TRBJ2-7; V gene: TRBV19; clone size: few; CDR3 length: 14; CDR3 protein: CASSIRGDGYEQYF; CDR3 DNA: TGTGCCAGTAGTATACGGGGAGATGGCTACGAGCAGTACTTC
D gene: -; J gene: TRBJ2-1; V gene: TRBV29-1; clone size: few; CDR3 length: 18; CDR3 protein: CSVVFGYGDGSSYNEQFF; CDR3 DNA: TGCAGCGTTGTTTTCGGTTACGGGGATGGAAGCTCCTACAATGAGCAGTTCTTC
D gene: -; J gene: TRBJ1-6; V gene: TRBV6-8; clone size: -; CDR3 length: 13; CDR3 protein: CASSKDDNSPLHF; CDR3 DNA: TGTGCCAGCAGCAAAGACGATAATTCACCCCTCCACTTT
D gene: -; J gene: TRBJ1-2; V gene: TRBV29-1; clone size: -; CDR3 length: 13; CDR3 protein: CSVAQLANYGYTF; CDR3 DNA: TGCAGCGTTGCCCAGTTAGCTAACTATGGCTACACCTTC